This record covers a single TCR beta chain. The antigen is not known. The CDR3 length is 13 residues. The data stem from a study of cytomegalovirus exposure and HLA in healthy donors. Researchers ran the PCR with 60 Vbeta and 13 Jbeta primers. In the original analysis: Unique TCR beta chains totaled some 81 million in a later count, with around 11 million of them shared. TCRdb keeps only in-frame clones here, not all; method: immunoSEQ multiplex PCR. V, J and clone size reflect that table, while D and trimming were determined from the DNA. The data show 150,000 to 200,000 clones, around 80% seen once. Overall study findings and caveats: Sequencing likely caused a cluster of highly shared sequence variants.

The sample consisted of PBMCs. The J gene is TRBJ1-2, the V gene TRBV21-1; TRBD1 is taken as the D call from the table, unchecked against the DNA. TRBV21-1 represents a pseudogene. The TCR was taken from a boy under 10 years old in good health and CMV-seronegative. CDR3 sequence reads: CASSCRANYGYTF. The CDR3 nucleotides read TGTGCCAGCAGCTGCAGGGCCAACTATGGCTACACCTTC.